This TCR beta chain was recorded in a study of early T cells in non-severe SARS-CoV-2 infection (dated by TCRdb to the early 2020s). A note on the overall study: Because TCR sequencing relied on bulk RNA taken from unsorted whole blood, pairing of alpha and beta chains was not possible.

Set within a cohort of healthcare workers in London, UK, this nested case-control study involved weekly PCR testing of nasopharyngeal swabs along with blood sampling. Between 23 and 31 March 2020, the week of the UK lockdown, healthcare workers were enrolled and then followed up weekly for as long as 16 weeks. The table lists this clonotype with many counts. The specificity of this receptor is unknown. Per-nucleotide qualities are absent, and no much larger clonotype sits a single base away. What the work shows at the level of the full study, not this receptor alone: VDJdb matching was skewed toward anti-spike CD8 responses, so virus-specific expansions were likely underestimated and private and CD4 specificities were missed.

The germline V and J ends show losses of 2 bases and 1 base respectively, and no gene match explains 2 bases of the junction. Measured from the cysteine to the phenylalanine, the CDR3 is 14 residues long. Only the CDR3 DNA stays, 42 bases, in frame from base 1. Via the germline V gene (reference sequence), CDR1 is DFQATT and CDR2 SNEGSKA. Library preparation used 5' RACE. Sequencing was performed on a NextSeq 500. Unique molecular identifiers were attached to individual cDNA molecules in the TCR library protocol so that sequencing error and PCR bias could be corrected. Both TCR alpha and beta chains were sequenced, and tight co-correlation was observed between alpha and beta sequence abundances in each sample. As for the authors' bioinformatics: Decombinator V4 was used to perform V gene, J gene and CDR3 annotation of TCR sequences. Expanded TCRs were defined as changing significantly between any two time points under a Poisson model with p below 0.0001. TCR abundances were normalised to the total number of TCRs sequenced in each sample and reported as counts per million. TRAV1-2 paired with TRAJ12, TRAJ20 or TRAJ33 defined MAIT TCRs, while TRAV10 paired with TRAJ18 defined iNKT TCRs. VDJdb, accessed 1 November 2021, was searched for CMV, EBV and SARS-CoV-2 annotated TCRs, excluding TCRs annotated for multiple antigens. TCRdb's own reprocessing of the public reads used fastp at Q25 and MiXCR and kept productive beta chains. Each CDR3 protein gets just one entry, which takes the most common genes and DNA from the rows behind it. TCRdb, rather than the study authors, made the V and J calls. The sample profile shows some 60,000 distinct CDR3 sequences; roughly a tenth of them were found once. Of the sample, over 8.5% falls within the top ten clones.

This chain is built from TRBV20-1 and TRBJ1-5; 7 central nucleotides agree with TRBD1. Sequencing was done on a sample of whole blood. The receptor comes from an adult who was a healthcare worker with PCR-confirmed SARS-CoV-2 infection or an uninfected control (not recorded which). CDR3 region: CSARLQGSNQPQHF. The nucleotide sequence is TGCAGTGCTAGACTACAGGGGAGCAATCAGCCCCAGCATTTT.